The source of this TCR beta chain is a study of T-cell memory formation after mild COVID-19. General study findings and limits: Those CD4+ clones that contracted were mainly in CM and EM (CD8+ ones in EMRA). Clones shrinking between day 15 and 85 showed a balanced CD4/CD8 split, and those that grew later tilted toward CD4+.

TCRdb re-called the 5' RACE reads with MiXCR, one entry per CDR3 protein. Here the sample spans under 450,000 distinct CDR3 sequences, over 13% being singletons. Unmatched junction bases numbered 5, after V lost 3 bases and J lost 0 bases. The germline V gene encodes CDR1 MGHRA and CDR2 YSYEKL. CDR3 length: 16 residues. Comments on this clonotype: Its antigen is unknown.

This clonotype was sampled from a man in his late teens or twenties who had mild COVID-19 (a few samples of this study predate the infection). Cell type and time point are not known. The gene calls are TRBV4-1 and TRBJ2-3, with 8 positions matching TRBD2. Sequenced sample: PBMCs or a T cell subset sorted from them (not recorded which). DNA for the CDR3: TGCGCCAGCAGCCAGACTACTAGCGGCAGCACAGATACGCAGTATTTT. Amino acid sequence: CASSQTTSGSTDTQYF.